This record concerns one T cell receptor beta chain sequence. The method was immunoSEQ multiplex PCR; TCRdb's version includes in-frame clones alone and lacks a portion of them. Of some 200,000 clones in the sample, less than 95% were seen once. This entry belongs to a study of blood T cell repertoires in COVID-19. Germline-derived CDR1 and CDR2 are SGDLS and YYNGEE. The CDR3 has 15 amino acids. The trim removed 2 bases at V and 3 bases at J, leaving 4 bases unmatched. V is TRBV9 and J is TRBJ1-3, with 8 bases aligning to TRBD1. The sequencing sample was made of peripheral blood. The sequence was collected from a man aged 25-45 years with COVID-19, enrolled during active disease. The CDR3 DNA reads TGTGCCAGCAGCGTCAGGACAGGGTATGGAAACACCATATATTTT. This gives the protein CASSVRTGYGNTIYF.